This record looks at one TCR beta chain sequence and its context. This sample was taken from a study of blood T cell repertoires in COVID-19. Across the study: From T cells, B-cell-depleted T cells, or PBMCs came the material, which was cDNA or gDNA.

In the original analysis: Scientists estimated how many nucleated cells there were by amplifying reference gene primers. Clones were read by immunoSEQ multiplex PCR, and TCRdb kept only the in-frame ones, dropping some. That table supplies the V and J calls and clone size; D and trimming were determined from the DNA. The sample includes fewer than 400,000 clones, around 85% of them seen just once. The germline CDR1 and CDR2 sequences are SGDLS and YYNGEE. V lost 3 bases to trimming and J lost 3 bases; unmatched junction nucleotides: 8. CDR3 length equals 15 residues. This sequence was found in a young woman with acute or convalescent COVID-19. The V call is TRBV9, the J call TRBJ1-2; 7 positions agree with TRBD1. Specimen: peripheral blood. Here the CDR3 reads CASSGTQGWDYGYTF. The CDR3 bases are TGTGCCAGCAGCGGTACACAGGGGTGGGACTATGGCTACACCTTC.